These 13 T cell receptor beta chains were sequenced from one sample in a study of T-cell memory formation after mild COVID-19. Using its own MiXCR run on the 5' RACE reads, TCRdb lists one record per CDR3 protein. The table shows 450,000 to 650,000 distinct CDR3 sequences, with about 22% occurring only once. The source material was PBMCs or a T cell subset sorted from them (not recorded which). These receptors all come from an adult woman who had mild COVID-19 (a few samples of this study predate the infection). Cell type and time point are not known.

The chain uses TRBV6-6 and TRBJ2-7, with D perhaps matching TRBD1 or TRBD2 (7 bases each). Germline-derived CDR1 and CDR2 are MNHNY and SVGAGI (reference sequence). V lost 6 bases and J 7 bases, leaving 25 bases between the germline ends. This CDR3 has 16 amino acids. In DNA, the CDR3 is TGTGCCAGCAGCGTGACAGGGTGGCTAGTCGGGGGGGAGCAGTACTTC. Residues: CASSVTGWLVGGEQYF.

Here the CDR3 DNA reads TGTGCCAGCAGAGCAGATGCGGACTCCTACGAGCAGTACTTC. Translating gives CASRADADSYEQYF. The J gene is TRBJ2-7, the V gene TRBV9; D not certain. The CDR3 consists of 14 residues. V lost 5 bases and J 0 bases, leaving 12 bases between the germline ends. Germline V gene lookup returns CDR1 SGDLS and CDR2 YYNGEE.

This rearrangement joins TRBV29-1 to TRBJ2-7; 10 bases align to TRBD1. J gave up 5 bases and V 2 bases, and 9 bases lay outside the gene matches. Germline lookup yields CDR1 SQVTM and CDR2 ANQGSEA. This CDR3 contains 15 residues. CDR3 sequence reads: CSVEPVDRGRDEQYF. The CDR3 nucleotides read TGCAGCGTTGAACCGGTGGACAGGGGGAGGGACGAGCAGTACTTC.

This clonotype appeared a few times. CDR3 protein: CASSQEYTSGPPFQYF. DNA for the CDR3: TGTGCCAGCAGCCAAGAATACACTAGCGGGCCACCGTTTCAGTATTTT. The chain combines TRBV3-1 with TRBJ2-3; 9 bases line up with TRBD2. Germline V lookup: CDR1 LGHDT, CDR2 YNNKEL (reference sequence). The ends lost 0 bases at V and 12 bases at J; junction bases unmatched: 13. The CDR3 runs 16 residues.

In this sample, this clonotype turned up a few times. DNA for the CDR3: TGTGCCAGCAACACCCCAGGTCAGGGGATCTACGAGCAGTACTTC. This gives the protein CASNTPGQGIYEQYF. The chain combines TRBV7-2 with TRBJ2-7; weak D call: TRBD1 (6 bases). The CDR3 sequence is 15 residues long. V was pared by 7 bases and J by 3 bases, with 19 bases between. Germline CDR1 SGHTA, CDR2 FQGNSA.

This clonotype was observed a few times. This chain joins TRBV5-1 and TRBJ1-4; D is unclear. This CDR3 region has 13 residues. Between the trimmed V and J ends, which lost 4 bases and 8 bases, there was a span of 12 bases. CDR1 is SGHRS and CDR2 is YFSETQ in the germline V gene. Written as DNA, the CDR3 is TGCGCCAGCAGCGGAGGATCATTCGAAAAACTGTTTTTT. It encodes CASSGGSFEKLFF.

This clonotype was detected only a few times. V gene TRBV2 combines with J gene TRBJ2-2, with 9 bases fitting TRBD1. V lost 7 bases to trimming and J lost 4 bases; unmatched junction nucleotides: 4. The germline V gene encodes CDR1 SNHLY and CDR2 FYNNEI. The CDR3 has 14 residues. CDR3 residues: CASKGQGGTGELFF. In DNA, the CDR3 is TGTGCCAGCAAGGGACAGGGCGGCACCGGGGAGCTGTTTTTT.

The CDR3: CASSPLGLVQDTQYF. Written as DNA, the CDR3 is TGTGCCAGCTCACCACTTGGTCTAGTACAAGATACGCAGTATTTT. This chain joins TRBV18 and TRBJ2-3, with unresolved D. The CDR3 extends over 15 amino acids. In germline, CDR1 is KGHSH, CDR2 LQKENI. Deletions cut 1 base from V and 5 bases from J, with 13 bases between.

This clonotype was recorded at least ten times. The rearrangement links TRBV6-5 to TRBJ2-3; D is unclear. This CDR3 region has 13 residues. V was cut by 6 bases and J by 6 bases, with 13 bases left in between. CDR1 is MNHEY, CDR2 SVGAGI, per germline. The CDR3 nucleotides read TGTGCCAGCAGGGATCTGGTTGCGGATACGCAGTATTTT. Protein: CASRDLVADTQYF.

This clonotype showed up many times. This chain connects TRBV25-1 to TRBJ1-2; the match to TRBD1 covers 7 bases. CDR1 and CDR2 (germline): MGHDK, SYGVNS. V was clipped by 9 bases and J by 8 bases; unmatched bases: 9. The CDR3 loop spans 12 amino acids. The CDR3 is CASNPGGEGYTF. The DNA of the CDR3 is TGTGCCAGTAACCCAGGGGGAGAGGGCTACACCTTC.

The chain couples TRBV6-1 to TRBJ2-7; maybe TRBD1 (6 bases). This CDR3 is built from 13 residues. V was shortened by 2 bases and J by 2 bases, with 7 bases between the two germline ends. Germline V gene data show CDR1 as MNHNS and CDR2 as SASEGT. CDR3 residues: CASSEWGPYEQYF. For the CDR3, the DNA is TGTGCCAGCAGTGAATGGGGGCCCTACGAGCAGTACTTC.

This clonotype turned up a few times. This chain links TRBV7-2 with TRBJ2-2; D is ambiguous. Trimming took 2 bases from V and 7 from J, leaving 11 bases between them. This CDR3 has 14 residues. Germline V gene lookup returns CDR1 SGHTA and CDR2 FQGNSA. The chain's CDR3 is CASSLRPPGGELFF. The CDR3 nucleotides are TGTGCCAGCAGCTTACGTCCGCCCGGCGGGGAGCTGTTTTTT.

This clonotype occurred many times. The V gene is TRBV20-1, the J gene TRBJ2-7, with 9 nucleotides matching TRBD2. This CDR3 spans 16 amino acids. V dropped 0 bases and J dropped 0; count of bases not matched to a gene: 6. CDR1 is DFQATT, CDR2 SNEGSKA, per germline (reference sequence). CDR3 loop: CSARDPASGTSYEQYF. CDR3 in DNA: TGCAGTGCTAGAGATCCGGCTAGCGGGACCTCCTACGAGCAGTACTTC.